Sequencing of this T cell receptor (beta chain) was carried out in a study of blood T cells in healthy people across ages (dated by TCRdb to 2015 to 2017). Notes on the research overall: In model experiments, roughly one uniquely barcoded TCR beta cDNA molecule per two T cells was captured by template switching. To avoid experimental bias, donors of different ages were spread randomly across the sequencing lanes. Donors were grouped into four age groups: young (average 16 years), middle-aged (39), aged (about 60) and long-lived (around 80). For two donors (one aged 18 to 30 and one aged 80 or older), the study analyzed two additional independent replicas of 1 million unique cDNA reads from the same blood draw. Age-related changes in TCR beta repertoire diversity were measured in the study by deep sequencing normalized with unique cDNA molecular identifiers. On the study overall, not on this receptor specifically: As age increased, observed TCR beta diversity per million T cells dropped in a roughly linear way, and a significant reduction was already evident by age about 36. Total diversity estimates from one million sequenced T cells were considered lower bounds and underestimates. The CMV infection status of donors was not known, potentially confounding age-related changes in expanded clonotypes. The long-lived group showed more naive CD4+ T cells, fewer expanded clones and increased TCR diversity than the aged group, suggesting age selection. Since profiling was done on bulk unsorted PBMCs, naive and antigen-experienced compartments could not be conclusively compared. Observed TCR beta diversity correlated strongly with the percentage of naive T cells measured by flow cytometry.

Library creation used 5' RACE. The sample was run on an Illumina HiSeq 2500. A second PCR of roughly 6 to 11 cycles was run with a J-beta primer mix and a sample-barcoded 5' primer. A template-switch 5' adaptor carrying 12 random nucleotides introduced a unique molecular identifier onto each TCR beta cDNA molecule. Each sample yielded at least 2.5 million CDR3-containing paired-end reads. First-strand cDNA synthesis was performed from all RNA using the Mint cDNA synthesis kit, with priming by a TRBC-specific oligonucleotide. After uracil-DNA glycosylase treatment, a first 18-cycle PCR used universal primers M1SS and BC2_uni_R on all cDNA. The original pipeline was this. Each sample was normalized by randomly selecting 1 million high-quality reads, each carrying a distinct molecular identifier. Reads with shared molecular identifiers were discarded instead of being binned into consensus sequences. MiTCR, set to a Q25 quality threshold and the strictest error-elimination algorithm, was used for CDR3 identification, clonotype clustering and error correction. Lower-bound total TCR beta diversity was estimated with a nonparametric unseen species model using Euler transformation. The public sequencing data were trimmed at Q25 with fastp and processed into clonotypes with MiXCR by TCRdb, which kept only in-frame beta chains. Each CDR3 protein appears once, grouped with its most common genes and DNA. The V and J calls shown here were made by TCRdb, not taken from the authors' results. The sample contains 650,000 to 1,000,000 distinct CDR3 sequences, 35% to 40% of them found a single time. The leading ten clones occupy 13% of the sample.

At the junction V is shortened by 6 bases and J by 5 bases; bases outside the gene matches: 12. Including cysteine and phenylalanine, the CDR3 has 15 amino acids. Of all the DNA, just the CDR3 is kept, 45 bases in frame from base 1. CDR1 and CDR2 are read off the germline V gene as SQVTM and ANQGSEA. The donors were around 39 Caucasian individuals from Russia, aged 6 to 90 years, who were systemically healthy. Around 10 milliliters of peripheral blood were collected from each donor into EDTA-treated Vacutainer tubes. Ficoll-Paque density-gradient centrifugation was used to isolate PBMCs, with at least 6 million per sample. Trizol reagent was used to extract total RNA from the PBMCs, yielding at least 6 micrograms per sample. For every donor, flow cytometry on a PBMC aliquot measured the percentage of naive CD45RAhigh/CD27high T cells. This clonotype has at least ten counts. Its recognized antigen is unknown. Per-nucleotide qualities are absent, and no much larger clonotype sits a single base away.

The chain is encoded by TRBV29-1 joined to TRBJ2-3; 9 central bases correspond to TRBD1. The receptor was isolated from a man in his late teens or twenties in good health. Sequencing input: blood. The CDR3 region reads CSVRPQQGAEDTQYF. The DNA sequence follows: TGCAGCGTCCGACCTCAACAGGGGGCGGAAGATACGCAGTATTTT.